Listed below are T cell receptor beta chains from one sample, sequenced in a study of cytomegalovirus exposure and HLA in healthy donors. Assay: immunoSEQ multiplex PCR; the TCRdb copy retains only in-frame clones and omits some. Here the sample spans about 250,000 clones, over 75% being singletons. Input material: PBMCs. The origin of the receptors is a man aged 18 to 29 in good health and CMV-seropositive. Both conserved end residues are part of each CDR3. D genes are given only for firm matches. Only some rows state a clone size, as once, few, many or a class for expanded clones.

CDR3 protein,CDR3 DNA,V gene,J gene,CDR3 length,D gene,clone size
CASSPGVSYEQYF,TGTGCCAGCAGCCCCGGGGTTTCCTACGAGCAATACTTC,TRBV9,TRBJ2-7,13,.,.
CASAQTGAYEQYF,TGTGCTAGTGCCCAGACAGGGGCGTACGAGCAGTACTTC,TRBV12-5,TRBJ2-7,13,TRBD1,.
CASRLAGSYEQYF,TGTGCCAGCCGGCTAGCGGGCTCCTACGAGCAGTACTTC,TRBV25-1,TRBJ2-7,13,TRBD2,few
CASSATTTSGSYNEQFF,TGTGCCAGCAGTGCAACCACTACTAGCGGGAGCTACAATGAGCAGTTCTTC,TRBV2,TRBJ2-1,17,TRBD2,.
CASSPNSRETQYF,TGTGCCAGCTCACCAAACAGCCGCGAGACCCAGTACTTC,TRBV18,TRBJ2-5,13,.,.
CASSSVDRGRGGYTF,TGTGCCAGCAGCTCCGTGGACAGGGGGCGAGGTGGCTACACCTTC,TRBV5-6,TRBJ1-2,15,TRBD1,.
CASSSTSGRNNEQFF,TGTGCCAGCAGTTCGACTAGCGGGAGAAACAATGAGCAGTTCTTC,TRBV28,TRBJ2-1,15,TRBD2,.
CASSLREYGYTF,TGTGCCAGCAGTTTAAGGGAATATGGCTACACCTTC,TRBV28,TRBJ1-2,12,.,few
CASSLGTGLAGARSGELFF,TGTGCCAGCAGCTTAGGGACGGGTCTAGCGGGAGCTCGGTCCGGGGAGCTGTTTTTT,TRBV11-2,TRBJ2-2,19,TRBD2,.
CASSLDRVGGYTF,TGTGCCAGCAGTTTGGACAGGGTCGGTGGCTACACCTTC,TRBV7-9,TRBJ1-2,13,TRBD1,.
CACDRSFNTEAFF,TGTGCCTGCGACCGCAGTTTCAACACTGAAGCTTTCTTT,TRBV30,TRBJ1-1,13,.,.
CASRRDLTYEQYF,TGTGCCAGCAGAAGGGACCTCACCTACGAGCAGTACTTC,TRBV5-4,TRBJ2-7,13,.,.
CASSQVPSEQFF,TGCGCCAGCAGCCAGGTACCCAGTGAGCAGTTCTTC,TRBV5-1,TRBJ2-1,12,.,.
CASSVDGGNTIYF,TGTGCCAGCAGCGTAGACGGCGGAAACACCATATATTTT,TRBV9,TRBJ1-3,13,.,.
CASSSTWDRVYEQFF,TGCGCCAGCAGCTCTACCTGGGACAGGGTCTATGAGCAGTTCTTC,TRBV5-1,TRBJ2-1,15,TRBD1,.
CASSLDRGFYGYTF,TGTGCCAGCAGTCTGGACAGGGGGTTTTATGGCTACACCTTC,TRBV28,TRBJ1-2,14,TRBD1,few
CASSLFWGTYEQYF,TGTGCCAGCAGTTTATTCTGGGGAACGTACGAGCAGTACTTC,TRBV27,TRBJ2-7,14,.,.
CASRRTSGRNEQFF,TGTGCCAGCAGACGGACTAGCGGGCGCAATGAGCAGTTCTTC,TRBV25-1,TRBJ2-1,14,TRBD2,.
CASSLEFSTGELFF,TGTGCCAGCAGCTTGGAATTTTCCACCGGGGAGCTGTTTTTT,TRBV5-4,TRBJ2-2,14,.,.
CASSQVMAREGYTF,TGTGCCAGCAGCCAAGTTATGGCCCGGGAAGGCTACACCTTC,TRBV4-2,TRBJ1-2,14,.,once
CASSDGAQTTEAFF,TGTGCCAGCAGCGATGGGGCCCAGACGACTGAAGCTTTCTTT,TRBV9,TRBJ1-1,14,.,once
CASSSGGADTGELFF,TGTGCCAGCAGTTCAGGGGGCGCGGACACCGGGGAGCTGTTTTTT,TRBV28,TRBJ2-2,15,TRBD1,.
CASSPLPSGRPYEQYF,TGTGCCAGCAGCCCCCTGCCTAGCGGGAGACCCTACGAGCAGTACTTC,TRBV11-2,TRBJ2-7,16,TRBD2,few
CASSLGRARAYSNQPQHF,TGTGCCAGCAGTCTGGGCAGGGCCCGGGCATATAGCAATCAGCCCCAGCATTTT,TRBV16,TRBJ1-5,18,.,.
CASRGQPILTDTQYF,TGTGCCAGCAGGGGACAGCCGATACTCACAGATACGCAGTATTTT,TRBV6-5,TRBJ2-3,15,TRBD1,.
CATSGLAGLGGTDTQYF,TGCGCCACGTCGGGACTAGCGGGCTTAGGGGGCACAGATACGCAGTATTTT,TRBV5-1,TRBJ2-3,17,TRBD2,.
CASSFRGQLSYEQYF,TGTGCCAGCAGTTTCCGGGGGCAGCTCTCCTACGAGCAGTACTTC,TRBV28,TRBJ2-7,15,.,.
CSVDGLADEQYF,TGCAGCGTTGACGGACTAGCGGACGAGCAGTACTTC,TRBV29-1,TRBJ2-7,12,TRBD2,once
CASSPRGTGSKDEQYF,TGTGCCAGCAGCCCCCGCGGAACAGGGTCGAAGGACGAGCAGTACTTC,TRBV7-6,TRBJ2-7,16,.,.
CASSLSFRRATGELFF,TGTGCCAGCAGTTTATCGTTCAGGAGGGCCACCGGGGAGCTGTTTTTT,TRBV27,TRBJ2-2,16,.,.
CASRSRAGLQQPQHF,TGCGCCAGCAGATCCCGGGCAGGGTTACAGCAGCCCCAGCATTTT,TRBV4-1,TRBJ1-5,15,.,few
CASSLGFRENYEQYF,TGTGCCAGCAGCTTAGGTTTCAGGGAGAACTACGAGCAGTACTTC,TRBV13,TRBJ2-7,15,.,.
CASSYSAGLGYTF,TGTGCCAGCAGTTACTCGGCCGGGCTTGGCTACACCTTC,TRBV6-6,TRBJ1-2,13,.,once
CASSVGAVSGNTIYF,TGTGCCAGCAGCGTAGGGGCCGTCTCTGGAAACACCATATATTTT,TRBV9,TRBJ1-3,15,.,.
CAISESGGHEQYF,TGTGCCATCAGTGAGTCAGGGGGCCACGAGCAGTACTTC,TRBV10-3,TRBJ2-7,13,TRBD1,.
CASTTGGSNQPQHF,TGTGCCAGTACTACGGGCGGTAGCAATCAGCCCCAGCATTTT,TRBV19,TRBJ1-5,14,.,.
CASSQSRGLTNEQFF,TGTGCCAGCAGTCAAAGCCGGGGCCTAACTAATGAGCAGTTCTTC,TRBV7-9,TRBJ2-1,15,.,.
CASSLSDEQYF,TGTGCCAGCAGTTTGTCCGACGAGCAGTACTTC,TRBV28,TRBJ2-7,11,.,.
CATNWLSTGELFF,TGTGCCACCAACTGGTTGTCCACCGGGGAGCTGTTTTTT,TRBV15,TRBJ2-2,13,.,.
CSVARAFGQPQHF,TGCAGCGTAGCTAGGGCGTTCGGTCAGCCCCAGCATTTT,TRBV29-1,TRBJ1-5,13,.,few
CASSSLGGSNEQFF,TGCGCCAGCAGCTCCCTTGGGGGTTCCAATGAGCAGTTCTTC,TRBV5-1,TRBJ2-1,14,.,.
CASSLNGLRDGGYTF,TGCGCCAGCAGCTTAAATGGTTTGCGTGATGGTGGCTACACCTTC,TRBV5-1,TRBJ1-2,15,.,few
CASSLARDNEKLFF,TGTGCCAGCAGCTTAGCCAGGGATAATGAAAAACTGTTTTTT,TRBV7-9,TRBJ1-4,14,.,.
CASTQVTSGAYNEQFF,TGTGCCAGCACCCAAGTGACTAGCGGAGCCTACAATGAGCAGTTCTTC,TRBV25-1,TRBJ2-1,16,TRBD2,.
CASRRQGANTEAFF,TGCGCCAGCAGGCGACAGGGGGCCAACACTGAAGCTTTCTTT,TRBV4-1,TRBJ1-1,14,TRBD1,.
CSVEDLQDEQFF,TGCAGCGTTGAAGATCTCCAGGATGAGCAGTTCTTC,TRBV29-1,TRBJ2-1,12,.,.
CASSSTGTYNEQFF,TGTGCCAGCAGCTCGACAGGGACCTACAATGAGCAGTTCTTC,TRBV2,TRBJ2-1,14,TRBD1,.
CSASYEQYF,TGCAGTGCATCTTACGAGCAGTACTTC,TRBV20-1,TRBJ2-7,9,.,.
CATGLLHEQFF,TGTGCCACCGGGCTGTTACATGAGCAGTTCTTC,TRBV27,TRBJ2-1,11,.,.
CASSETGGGGYGYTF,TGTGCCAGTAGCGAAACAGGGGGCGGCGGCTATGGCTACACCTTC,TRBV19,TRBJ1-2,15,TRBD1,.
CASRSGTWGTYEQYF,TGTGCCAGTAGGTCGGGGACTTGGGGGACCTACGAGCAGTACTTC,TRBV19,TRBJ2-7,15,.,.
CASSPLAGVMYGELFF,TGTGCCAGCAGCCCCCTAGCGGGAGTTATGTACGGGGAGCTGTTTTTT,TRBV7-2,TRBJ2-2,16,TRBD2,few
CASSELASGVYNEQFF,TGTGCCAGCAGTGAATTAGCTAGCGGCGTCTACAATGAGCAGTTCTTC,TRBV2,TRBJ2-1,16,TRBD2,once
CASRQESGPEGVAFF,TGTGCCAGCAGGCAAGAATCCGGGCCGGAGGGGGTAGCTTTCTTT,TRBV2,TRBJ1-1,15,.,.
CASSPGTGGDGGQYF,TGTGCCAGCTCACCAGGTACAGGAGGGGACGGTGGCCAGTACTTC,TRBV18,TRBJ2-5,15,.,.
CASSPGVGPEAFF,TGTGCCAGCAGTCCAGGGGTCGGCCCTGAAGCTTTCTTT,TRBV6-5,TRBJ1-1,13,.,few
CASSPTGEVSYEQYF,TGTGCCAGCAGCCCGACAGGGGAGGTTTCCTACGAGCAGTACTTC,TRBV6-5,TRBJ2-7,15,TRBD1,few
CASSVRQGGSYNEQFF,TGCGCCAGCAGCGTACGGCAGGGTGGTTCCTACAATGAGCAGTTCTTC,TRBV5-1,TRBJ2-1,16,.,.
CASSLEQGGNEKLFF,TGCGCCAGCAGCTTGGAACAGGGAGGTAATGAAAAACTGTTTTTT,TRBV5-1,TRBJ1-4,15,.,.